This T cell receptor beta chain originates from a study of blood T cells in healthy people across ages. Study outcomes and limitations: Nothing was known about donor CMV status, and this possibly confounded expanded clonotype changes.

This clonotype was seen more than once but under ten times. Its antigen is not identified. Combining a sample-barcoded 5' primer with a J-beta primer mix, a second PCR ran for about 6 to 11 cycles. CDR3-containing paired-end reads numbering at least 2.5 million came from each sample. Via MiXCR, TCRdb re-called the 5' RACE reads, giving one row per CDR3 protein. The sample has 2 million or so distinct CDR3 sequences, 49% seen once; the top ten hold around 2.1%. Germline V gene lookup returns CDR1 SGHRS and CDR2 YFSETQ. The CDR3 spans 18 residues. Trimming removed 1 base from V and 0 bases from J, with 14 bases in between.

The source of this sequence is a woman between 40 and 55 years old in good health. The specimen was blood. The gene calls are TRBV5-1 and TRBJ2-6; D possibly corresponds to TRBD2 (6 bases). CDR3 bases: TGCGCCAGCAGCTTGACGGGGGAAAATCTCTCTGGGGCCAACGTCCTGACTTTC. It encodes CASSLTGENLSGANVLTF.